The clone carrying this TCR beta chain turned up a few times. Its antigen remains unknown. These data come from a study of CD8+ T cells in alopecia areata. Regarding treatment: oral pan-JAK inhibitor, 5-10 mg twice daily. The study's findings and limits: Among the 100 top clones, expanded CD8+ clones, like scalp clonality, were significantly decreased by tofacitinib. Just one nonresponder means the tie between baseline CD8+ expansion and response stays uncertain.

Following extraction, RNA underwent reverse transcription to cDNA, which served as the sequencing template. The method was immunoSEQ multiplex PCR; TCRdb's version includes in-frame clones alone and lacks a portion of them. This table has 100,000 to 150,000 clones, 60% to 65% appearing once. This CDR3 spans 14 amino acids. Trimming removed 0 bases from V and 1 base from J, with 6 bases in between. CDR1 and CDR2 (germline): GTSNPN, SVGIG (reference sequence). Sequenced material: CD4+ T cells sorted from blood, taken at week 4, from a patient treated with tofacitinib. V is TRBV30 and J is TRBJ2-2, with a possible D match to TRBD2 (5 bases). The receptor was isolated from a human donor with alopecia areata. The CDR3 coding sequence is TGTGCCTGGAGTGTAGGACTGAACACCGGGGAGCTGTTTTTT. As protein: CAWSVGLNTGELFF.